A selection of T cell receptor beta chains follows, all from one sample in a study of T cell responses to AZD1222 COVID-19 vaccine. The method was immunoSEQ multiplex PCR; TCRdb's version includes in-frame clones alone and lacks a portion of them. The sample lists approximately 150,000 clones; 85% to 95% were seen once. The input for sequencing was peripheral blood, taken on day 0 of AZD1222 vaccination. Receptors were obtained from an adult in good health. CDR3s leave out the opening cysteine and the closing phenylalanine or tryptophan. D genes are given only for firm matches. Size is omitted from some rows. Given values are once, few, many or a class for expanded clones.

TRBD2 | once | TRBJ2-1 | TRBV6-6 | ASSLQAGPPVPYNEQF
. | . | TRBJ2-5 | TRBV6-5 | ASRGEAETQY
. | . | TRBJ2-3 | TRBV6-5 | ASSLKGGTDTQY
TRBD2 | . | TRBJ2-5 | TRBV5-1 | ASSGPGLGPQETQY
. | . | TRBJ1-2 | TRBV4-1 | ASSPPGDYGYT
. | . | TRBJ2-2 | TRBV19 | ASGGWGLRTGELF
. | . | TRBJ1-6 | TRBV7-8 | ASSFGTVNSPLH
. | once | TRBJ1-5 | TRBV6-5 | ASSYSYNQPQH
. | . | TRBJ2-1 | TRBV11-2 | ASSLAGTFNEQF
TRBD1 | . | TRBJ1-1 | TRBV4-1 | ASSQGTGALPEAF
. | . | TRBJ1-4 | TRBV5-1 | ASSLDREGRNEKLF
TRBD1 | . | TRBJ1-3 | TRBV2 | ASTTDRGNTIY
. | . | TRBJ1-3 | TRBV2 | ASSPTVGGNTIY
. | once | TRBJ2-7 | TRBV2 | ASSFERAHSYEQY
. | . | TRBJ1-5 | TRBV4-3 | ASSQGVYQPQH
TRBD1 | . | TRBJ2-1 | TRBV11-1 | ASSLDRGSYNEQF
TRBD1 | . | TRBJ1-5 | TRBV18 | ASSPVRDRGLAPSNQPQH
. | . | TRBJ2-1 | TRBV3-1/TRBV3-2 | ASSPSYSSNEQF
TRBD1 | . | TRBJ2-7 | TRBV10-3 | AISEGTGGYEQY
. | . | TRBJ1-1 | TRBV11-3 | ASSLTGNTEAF
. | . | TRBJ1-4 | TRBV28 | ASSLIDSPLF
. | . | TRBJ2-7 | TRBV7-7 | ASSLGSGSSYEQY
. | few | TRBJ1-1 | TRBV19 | ASSPGGGYTEAF
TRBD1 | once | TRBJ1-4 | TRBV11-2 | ASSLVGTGGEKLF
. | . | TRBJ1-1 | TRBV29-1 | SVGRDRNTEAF